This T cell receptor (beta chain) is drawn from a study of cytomegalovirus exposure and HLA in healthy donors. Broader study findings: There were some 150 TCR beta chains listed as cytomegalovirus-associated.

The CDR3 is 15 residues long. The germline CDR1 and CDR2 sequences are ENHRY and SYGVKD. V was shortened by 5 bases and J by 0 bases, with 11 bases between the two germline ends. A multiplex PCR was run with 60 Vbeta primers and 13 Jbeta primers. Data came from immunoSEQ multiplex PCR; TCRdb stores just in-frame clones and leaves some out. The sample carries under 200,000 clones, around 75% recorded once. About this clone: Its specificity is unknown.

The source is a female donor in good health and CMV-seronegative. The chain links TRBV10-3 to TRBJ1-3; D remains unclear. The specimen sequenced was PBMCs. In DNA, the CDR3 is TGTGCCATCAGTCCCTCGGGAAACTCTGGAAACACCATATATTTT. It translates to CAISPSGNSGNTIYF.